This T cell receptor beta chain was sequenced in a study of regulatory T cells in long-lasting Graves disease. Notes on the study in general: The small sample size may have reduced accuracy. It was in persistent disease that TRBV28, TRBJ1-2 and TRBJ2-5 were favored.

Noted time point: newly diagnosed GD, antithyroid drugs for less than 3 months. The TCR library was prepared using RNA isolated from PBMCs. Germline values: CDR1 DFQATT, CDR2 SNEGSKA (reference sequence). The CDR3 extends over 12 amino acids. A single count supports this clonotype. Its matching antigen is unknown. Construction of TCR beta libraries relied on iRepertoire HTBI primers and on Arm-PCR targeting CDR3 regions. MiXCR was run by TCRdb on the multiplex PCR reads, yielding one entry per CDR3 protein. The sample yields hundreds of thousands of distinct CDR3 sequences, 15% to 20% seen once. This sample also belongs to another study, concerning T cells in Graves' hyperthyroidism and ophthalmopathy. That paper adds: Based on clinical symptoms, serum thyroxine and TRAb, thyroid ultrasound and orbital computed tomography, diagnoses were reached. Model-based prediction identified ophthalmopathy a median about 6 months prior to its onset.

The TCR originated in a middle-aged woman with Graves disease. The chain joins TRBV20-1 to TRBJ2-4; possibly TRBD2 for D (7 bases). The J call may be in error: the DNA end matches TRBJ2-7 better. This specimen was peripheral blood mononuclear cells (PBMCs), taken at new diagnosis, from a patient treated with antithyroid drugs. The CDR3 region has the DNA TGCAGTGCTGGGGCGGGGGCCGGCGAGCAGTACTTC. Amino acid sequence: CSAGAGAGEQYF.